This record concerns one T cell receptor (beta chain) sequence. The data originate from a study of T cells after somatic rescue of genetic block. The assay was immunoSEQ multiplex PCR, and TCRdb's table has in-frame clones only and misses some. The sample carries about 120,000 clones, approximately 90% recorded once. CDR1 LGHNA and CDR2 YSLEER come from the germline V gene. The CDR3 length is 18 residues. J lost 3 bases, V lost 0 bases, and 12 bases had no gene match. This TCR was recovered from a young woman. Sequencing input: peripheral blood mononuclear cells (PBMCs). This rearrangement joins TRBV4-3 to TRBJ2-3, with TRBD2 matching 7 bases. The CDR3 loop is CASSQDRFGGGATDTQYF. The DNA of the CDR3 is TGCGCCAGCAGCCAAGATCGGTTCGGCGGGGGTGCGACAGATACGCAGTATTTT.